These 28 T cell receptor beta chains came from one sample sequenced in a study of molecular identifiers for immune sequencing clone quantification (dated by TCRdb to 2016 to 2019). Library generation was performed with PCR. The reads were generated on an Illumina HiSeq 4000. TCRdb took the public reads, trimmed them with fastp at Q25, ran MiXCR for clone calling and kept in-frame beta chains. For every CDR3 protein sequence, its rows merge into one entry that carries the most common genes and DNA. The table for this sample lists a few hundred thousand distinct CDR3 sequences; 20% to 25% of them were counted only once. Of the sample, 0.65% to 0.95% falls within the top ten clones. Sequencing used naive CD8+ T cells from blood, with Jurkat cell RNA spiked in. The cell subset or site label of this sample denotes: FACS-sorted CD8+CD4-CCR7+CD45RA+ naive T cells. The receptors here all came from a human donor in good health. Some libraries in this study had Jurkat cell RNA spiked in.

This clonotype was observed at least ten times. The J gene is TRBJ1-2, the V gene TRBV7-9; no reliable D call. CDR3 length: 14 residues. Trimming removed 5 bases from V and 7 bases from J, with 17 bases in between. Germline CDR1 reads SEHNR; CDR2 reads FQNEAQ (reference sequence). CDR3 protein: CASSNHIEAFGYTF. In nucleotides, the CDR3 is TGTGCCAGCAGCAACCACATTGAGGCGTTTGGCTACACCTTC.

The chain couples TRBV5-1 to TRBJ1-2; 7 bases fit TRBD1. Germline CDR1 is SGHRS and CDR2 is YFSETQ. J gave up 4 bases and V 0 bases, and 6 bases lay outside the gene matches. The CDR3 sequence is 15 residues long. CDR3: CASSLAGTVTYGYTF. CDR3 coding DNA: TGCGCCAGCAGCTTGGCCGGGACAGTTACCTATGGCTACACCTTC.

With respect to this clonotype: One junction end does not reproduce the germline sequence, and a read error may be involved. V gene TRBV3-1 combines with J gene TRBJ1-4; D unresolved. The germline V gene has CDR1 LGHDT and CDR2 YNNKEL (reference sequence). The CDR3 is 17 residues long. CDR3 in amino acids: CASSGNRGNTPFEKRFF. For the CDR3, the DNA is TGTGCCAGCAGCGGGAACCGGGGTAATACGCCCTTTGAAAAACGGTTTTTT.

The chain combines TRBV12-3 or TRBV12-4 with TRBJ2-5; D unclear. The CDR3 has 12 residues. V lost 6 bases and J lost 4, with 9 bases in between. CDR3 nucleotide sequence: TGTGCCAGCAGCAAGGCAGGAGAGACCCAGTACTTC. Protein product: CASSKAGETQYF.

V usage is TRBV2 and J usage is TRBJ2-7; TRBD1 agrees at 10 bases. Trimming took 6 bases from V and 4 from J; bases not matched to a gene: 12. The CDR3 has 16 amino acids. Germline values: CDR1 SNHLY, CDR2 FYNNEI. CDR3 bases: TGTGCCAGCAGCCAGCCTGGTGACAGGGGGCTATACGAGCAGTACTTC. Its protein product is CASSQPGDRGLYEQYF.

A remark on this clonotype: It may be a read error: a sequence one base away is much more abundant. Without the conserved terminal phenylalanine or tryptophan, this CDR3 likely stems from a read error. The chain has TRBV6-5 and TRBJ2-7; a weak D match, TRBD1 (6 bases). CDR1 and CDR2 (germline): MNHEY, SVGAGI. There are 14 residues in the CDR3. V was cut by 5 bases and J by 4 bases, with 15 bases left in between. CDR3 sequence reads: CASSTQGSSYEQYY. Written as DNA, the CDR3 is TGTGCCAGCAGTACGCAGGGGTCCTCTTACGAGCAGTACTAC.

This clonotype has just a few counts. The V gene is TRBV29-1, the J gene TRBJ1-1; a possible D gene is TRBD1 (5 bases). Germline lookup yields CDR1 SQVTM and CDR2 ANQGSEA. The CDR3 spans 14 residues. Between the trimmed V and J ends, which lost 1 base and 4 bases, there was a span of 13 bases. This CDR3 is CSVEGGPWGTEAFF. The CDR3 DNA reads as TGCAGCGTTGAAGGGGGACCGTGGGGCACTGAAGCTTTCTTT.

In its sample, this clonotype was seen many times. The chain couples TRBV4-1 to TRBJ1-1, with 10 bases lining up with TRBD1. J was trimmed by 7 bases and V by 1 base; bases with no gene match: 3. Germline V lookup: CDR1 MGHRA, CDR2 YSYEKL. The CDR3 runs 14 residues. CDR3 sequence reads: CASSQAGQGGEAFF. In DNA, the CDR3 is TGCGCCAGCAGCCAAGCCGGACAGGGGGGTGAAGCTTTCTTT.

The chain couples TRBV13 to TRBJ1-2, with 7 positions matching TRBD1. This CDR3 has 12 residues. CDR1 and CDR2 from the germline V gene are PRHDT and FYEKMQ (reference sequence). V lost 3 bases to trimming and J lost 10 bases; unmatched junction nucleotides: 5. In DNA, the CDR3 is TGTGCCAGCAGCTTGGGACAGCACTCCTACACCTTC. Residues: CASSLGQHSYTF. Full variable domain (outside the CDR3, taken from reference TRBV13 and TRBJ1-2): AAGVIQSPRHLIKEKRETATLKCYPIPRHDTVYWYQQGPGQDPQFLISFYEKMQSDKGSIPDRFSAQQFSDYHSELNMSSLELGDSALYFCASSLGQHSYTFGSGTRLTVV.

The chain joins TRBV7-6 to TRBJ1-6; D unresolved. V lost 2 bases, J lost 8 bases, and 10 bases lay in between. Germline V gene sequence: CDR1 SGHVS, CDR2 FNYEAQ. The CDR3 consists of 14 residues. The CDR3 bases are TGTGCCAGCAGCTTAAAAGGGAATGATTCACCCCTCCACTTT. This encodes CASSLKGNDSPLHF. The complete variable domain, with remaining parts taken from reference TRBV7-6 and TRBJ1-6, reads GAGVSQSPRYKVTKRGQDVALRCDPISGHVSLYWYRQALGQGPEFLTYFNYEAQQDKSGLPNDRFSAERPEGSISTLTIQRTEQRDSAMYRCASSLKGNDSPLHFGNGTRLTVT.

This clonotype was counted between two and nine times. This chain links TRBV29-1 with TRBJ2-1; D not certain. In germline, CDR1 is SQVTM, CDR2 ANQGSEA. The CDR3 extends over 12 amino acids. The V gene lost 0 bases and the J gene lost 5 bases, with 5 bases spanning the gap. The CDR3 loop is CSVEELNNEQFF. The CDR3 DNA follows: TGCAGCGTTGAAGAACTGAACAATGAGCAGTTCTTC.

Many counts were recorded for this clonotype. V is TRBV20-1 and J is TRBJ2-2; perhaps TRBD2 as D (7 bases). V lost 0 bases to trimming and J lost 4 bases, with 18 bases between them. CDR3 length equals 17 residues. The V gene's germline CDR1 is DFQATT and CDR2 SNEGSKA (reference sequence). DNA of the CDR3: TGCAGTGCTAGAGACCCGGGCGGGGGCCCTCGCACCGGGGAGCTGTTTTTT. Translation gives CSARDPGGGPRTGELFF.

The V and J genes are TRBV27 and TRBJ1-1, with 9 bases lining up with TRBD1. CDR1 MNHEY and CDR2 SMNVEV come from the germline V gene (reference sequence). The V and J ends lost 1 base and 7 bases, in that order; junction bases with no gene match: 1. This CDR3 has 13 residues. The CDR3 coding sequence is TGTGCCAGCAGTTTATGGACAGGGGATGAAGCTTTCTTT. As protein: CASSLWTGDEAFF.

CDR3 protein: CASSYSRQPTSTQGDIQYF. The CDR3 DNA reads as TGTGCCAGCAGTTACAGCAGACAGCCGACTAGCACCCAAGGGGACATTCAGTACTTC. This chain connects TRBV6-2 or TRBV6-3 to TRBJ2-4, with 7 bases fitting TRBD2. The CDR3 runs 19 residues. V lost 2 bases and J lost 8; bases outside the gene matches: 21. The V gene's germline CDR1 is MNHEY and CDR2 SVGEGT.

The table lists this clonotype with a few counts. The rearrangement links TRBV20-1 to TRBJ2-3; 10 positions match TRBD1. With V trimmed by 5 bases and J by 4 bases, 15 bases remained unmatched. The CDR3 extends over 17 amino acids. In germline, CDR1 is DFQATT, CDR2 SNEGSKA (reference sequence). CDR3 protein: CSAGTFDRGRGADTQYF. For the CDR3, the DNA is TGCAGTGCTGGTACTTTTGACAGGGGGCGAGGTGCAGATACGCAGTATTTT.

This clonotype was seen a few times. This rearrangement joins TRBV6-2 or TRBV6-3 to TRBJ2-1; 8 nucleotides agree with TRBD2. The CDR3 is made up of 18 amino acids. Germline trimming cut 0 bases from V and 5 bases from J; bases unmatched to any gene: 12. Per the germline V gene, CDR1 is MNHEY and CDR2 is SVGEGT. This CDR3 is CASSYSGKLAEDNNEQFF. As DNA, the CDR3 is TGTGCCAGCAGTTACTCCGGAAAACTAGCGGAAGATAACAATGAGCAGTTCTTC.

Ten or more counts support this clonotype. The CDR3 DNA sequence: TGTGCCTGGAGTCGGGTTAGTCACGAGTTCTTC. Translation: CAWSRVSHEFF. V and J are TRBV30 and TRBJ2-1; no clear D. This CDR3 is built from 11 residues. Germline CDR1 is GTSNPN and CDR2 is SVGIG (reference sequence). V lost 2 bases and J 14 bases, leaving 13 bases between the germline ends.

There are many counts of this clonotype. The rearrangement joins TRBV4-1 to TRBJ2-7; 8 nucleotides match TRBD1. Germline assignment: CDR1 MGHRA and CDR2 YSYEKL. The CDR3 runs to 15 residues. The junction had 6 bases not matched to a gene; V was cut back by 1 base and J by 4 bases. CDR3 sequence (DNA): TGCGCCAGCAGCCAAGCCCGACAGGGGTCGTACGAGCAGTACTTC. Translated, it gives CASSQARQGSYEQYF.

This clonotype was picked up a small number of times. This sequence joins TRBV7-9 and TRBJ2-6; D is perhaps TRBD1 (5 bases). Per germline, CDR1 SEHNR and CDR2 FQNEAQ (reference sequence). This CDR3 region has 16 residues. V dropped 1 base and J dropped 2 bases, with 9 bases sitting between them. The CDR3, as DNA: TGTGCCAGCAGCTTAGATCCAGGGACTGGGGCCAACGTCCTGACTTTC. This codes for CASSLDPGTGANVLTF. Full variable domain (remainder filled in from reference TRBV7-9 and TRBJ2-6): DTGVSQNPRHKITKRGQNVTFRCDPISEHNRLYWYRQTLGQGPEFLTYFQNEAQLEKSRLLSDRFSAERPKGSFSTLEIQRTEQGDSAMYLCASSLDPGTGANVLTFGAGSRLTVL.

This clonotype was counted ten times or more. This chain uses TRBV14 with TRBJ1-4; D is ambiguous. Germline CDR1 reads SGHDN; CDR2 reads FVKESK. V lost 0 bases and J 6 bases, leaving 8 bases between the germline ends. This CDR3 is built from 14 residues. The CDR3 bases are TGTGCCAGCAGCCAAGACTGGGGAGATGAAAAACTGTTTTTT. Its protein product is CASSQDWGDEKLFF. Variable domain in full (rest from reference TRBV14 and TRBJ1-4): EAGVTQFPSHSVIEKGQTVTLRCDPISGHDNLYWYRRVMGKEIKFLLHFVKESKQDESGMPNNRFLAERTGGTYSTLKVQPAELEDSGVYFCASSQDWGDEKLFFGSGTQLSVL.

The CDR3: CASSEGELFF. DNA of the CDR3: TGTGCCAGCAGTGAAGGGGAGCTGTTTTTT. The J gene is TRBJ2-2, the V gene TRBV25-1; D gene uncertain. V lost 2 bases and J lost 8, with 0 bases in between. CDR3 length: 10 amino acids. Germline V gene lookup returns CDR1 MGHDK and CDR2 SYGVNS. The entire variable domain, with the rest obtained from reference TRBV25-1 and TRBJ2-2, is as follows: EADIYQTPRYLVIGTGKKITLECSQTMGHDKMYWYQQDPGMELHLIHYSYGVNSTEKGDLSSESTVSRIRTEHFPLTLESARPSHTSQYLCASSEGELFFGEGSRLTVL.

Of note for this clonotype: A much more abundant neighbour one base away suggests this may be a read error. The CDR3 protein is CASSQGRMNTGAFF. CDR3 DNA sequence: TGTGCCAGCAGCCAGGGACGGATGAACACTGGAGCTTTCTTT. The rearrangement links TRBV3-1 to TRBJ1-1; D is possibly TRBD1 (5 bases). This CDR3 is 14 amino acids long. CDR1 is LGHDT, CDR2 YNNKEL, per germline (reference sequence).

For this clonotype: Given a much more abundant clone one base away, this may be a read error. The chain has TRBV13 and TRBJ2-7; possibly TRBD1 or TRBD2 for D (5 bases each). Per germline, CDR1 PRHDT and CDR2 FYEKMQ (reference sequence). Trimming stripped 5 bases from V and 5 bases from J, with 16 bases between. There are 14 residues in the CDR3. Here the CDR3 reads CASSQTRGADEQYF. CDR3 DNA sequence: TGTGCCAGCAGCCAGACTCGGGGCGCGGACGAGCAGTACTTC.

The table lists this clonotype with a few counts. V is TRBV7-9 and J is TRBJ2-3; D ambiguous. Germline CDR1 SEHNR, CDR2 FQNEAQ (reference sequence). The V and J ends lost 3 bases and 7 bases respectively, with 8 bases between them. This CDR3 comprises 12 residues. The CDR3 nucleotides read TGTGCCAGCAGCTTGGACGCCTATACGCAGTATTTT. Protein: CASSLDAYTQYF.

The V call is TRBV20-1, the J call TRBJ1-5; D is unclear. The CDR3 covers 14 residues. Germline assignment: CDR1 DFQATT and CDR2 SNEGSKA (reference sequence). Trimming pared 4 bases from V and 0 bases from J, leaving 10 bases between. CDR3 coding DNA: TGCAGTGCTACGGTAGCTTATAGCAATCAGCCCCAGCATTTT. Its translation: CSATVAYSNQPQHF.

Comment on this clonotype: With a much larger clone just one base away, this may be a read error. The chain joins TRBV5-4 to TRBJ1-1; D is unclear. Germline-derived CDR1 and CDR2 are SGHNT and YYREEE (reference sequence). There are 11 residues in the CDR3. The V and J ends lost 4 bases and 8 bases respectively, with 9 bases between them. For the CDR3, the DNA is TGTGCCAGCAGCCATAGACAAGAAGCTTTCTTT. Its translation: CASSHRQEAFF.

This clonotype was detected only a few times. V is TRBV7-6 and J is TRBJ2-7; D tentatively fits TRBD1 or TRBD2 (5 bases each). The CDR3 sequence is 14 residues long. Trimming removed 9 bases at V and 6 bases at J, with 21 bases between. Looked up from germline, CDR1 is SGHVS and CDR2 is FNYEAQ. CDR3 sequence: CASGGHLAAGEQYF. CDR3 bases: TGTGCCAGTGGAGGACACCTCGCGGCCGGCGAGCAGTACTTC.

The CDR3 here is CASSLVDDFWDEQYF. The CDR3 coding sequence is TGTGCCAGCAGCTTGGTCGACGACTTCTGGGACGAGCAGTACTTC. V usage is TRBV5-4 and J usage is TRBJ2-7, with D hard to call. CDR1 is SGHNT and CDR2 is YYREEE in the germline V gene (reference sequence). This CDR3 region has 15 residues. The V and J ends lost 0 bases and 5 bases respectively, with 15 bases between them.